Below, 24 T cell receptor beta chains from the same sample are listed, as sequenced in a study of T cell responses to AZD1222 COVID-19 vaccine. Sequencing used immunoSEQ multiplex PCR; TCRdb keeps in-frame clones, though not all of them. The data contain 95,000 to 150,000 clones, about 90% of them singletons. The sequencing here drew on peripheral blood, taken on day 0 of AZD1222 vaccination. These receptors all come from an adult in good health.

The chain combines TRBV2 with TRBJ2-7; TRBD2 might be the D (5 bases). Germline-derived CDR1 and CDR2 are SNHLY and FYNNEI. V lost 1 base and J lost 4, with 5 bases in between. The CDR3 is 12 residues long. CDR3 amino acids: CASSEGGYEQYV. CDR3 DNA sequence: TGTGCCAGCAGTGAAGGAGGGTACGAGCAGTACGTC.

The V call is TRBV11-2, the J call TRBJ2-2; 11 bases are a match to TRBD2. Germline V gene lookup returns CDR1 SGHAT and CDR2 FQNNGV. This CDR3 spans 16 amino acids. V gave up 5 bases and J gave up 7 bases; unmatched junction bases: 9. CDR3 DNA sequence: TGTGCCAGCAGCAGACTAGCGGGAAAAGGGGGCGGGGAGCTGTTTTTT. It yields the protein CASSRLAGKGGGELFF. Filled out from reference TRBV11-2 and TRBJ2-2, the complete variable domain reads EAGVAQSPRYKIIEKRQSVAFWCNPISGHATLYWYQQILGQGPKLLIQFQNNGVVDDSQLPKDRFSAERLKGVDSTLKIQPAKLEDSAVYLCASSRLAGKGGGELFFGEGSRLTVL.

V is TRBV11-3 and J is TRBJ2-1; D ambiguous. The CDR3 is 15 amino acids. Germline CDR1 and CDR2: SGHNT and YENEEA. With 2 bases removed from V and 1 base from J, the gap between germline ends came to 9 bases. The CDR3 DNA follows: TGTGCCAGCAGCTTAAGGTCTCGATCCTACAATGAGCAGTTCTTC. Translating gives CASSLRSRSYNEQFF.

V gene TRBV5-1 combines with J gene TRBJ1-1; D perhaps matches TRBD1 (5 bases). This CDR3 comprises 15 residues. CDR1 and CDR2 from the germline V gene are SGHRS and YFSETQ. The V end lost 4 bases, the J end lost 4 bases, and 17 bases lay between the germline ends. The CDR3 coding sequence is TGCGCCAGCAGCATCGGGACCGCTGCGGGCACTGAAGCTTTCTTT. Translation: CASSIGTAAGTEAFF.

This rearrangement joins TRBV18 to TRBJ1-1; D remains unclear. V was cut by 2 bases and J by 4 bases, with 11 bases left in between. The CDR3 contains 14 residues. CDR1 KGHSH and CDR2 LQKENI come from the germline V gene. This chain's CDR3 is CASSPETVATEAFF. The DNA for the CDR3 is TGTGCCAGCTCACCAGAAACGGTGGCCACTGAAGCTTTCTTT.

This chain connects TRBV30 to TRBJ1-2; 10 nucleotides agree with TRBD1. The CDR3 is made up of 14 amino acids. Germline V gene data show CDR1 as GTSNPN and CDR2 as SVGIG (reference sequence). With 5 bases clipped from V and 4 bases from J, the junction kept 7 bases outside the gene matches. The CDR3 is CAWEDRGQGYGYTF. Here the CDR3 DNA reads TGTGCCTGGGAAGACAGGGGGCAAGGCTATGGCTACACCTTC.

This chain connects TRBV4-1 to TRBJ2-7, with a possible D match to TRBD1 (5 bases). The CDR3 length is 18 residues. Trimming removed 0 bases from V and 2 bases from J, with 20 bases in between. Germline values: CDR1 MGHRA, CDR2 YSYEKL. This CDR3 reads CASSQDYGAGLGAYEQYF. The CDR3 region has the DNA TGCGCCAGCAGCCAAGATTATGGGGCCGGTCTTGGAGCCTACGAGCAGTACTTC.

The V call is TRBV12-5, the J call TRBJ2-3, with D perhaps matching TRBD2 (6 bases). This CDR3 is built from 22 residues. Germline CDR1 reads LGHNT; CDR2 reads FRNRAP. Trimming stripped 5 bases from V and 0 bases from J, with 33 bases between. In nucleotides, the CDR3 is TGTGCTAGTGGTGACCGCCCCGGGACCCCTTTTACTAGCAGAACTAGCACAGATACGCAGTATTTT. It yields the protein CASGDRPGTPFTSRTSTDTQYF.

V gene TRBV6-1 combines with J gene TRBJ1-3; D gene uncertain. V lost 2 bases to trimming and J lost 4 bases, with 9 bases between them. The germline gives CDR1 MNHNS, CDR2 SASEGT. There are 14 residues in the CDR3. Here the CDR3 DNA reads TGTGCCAGCAGTGAAATGAGGTTAGGAAACACCATATATTTT. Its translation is CASSEMRLGNTIYF.

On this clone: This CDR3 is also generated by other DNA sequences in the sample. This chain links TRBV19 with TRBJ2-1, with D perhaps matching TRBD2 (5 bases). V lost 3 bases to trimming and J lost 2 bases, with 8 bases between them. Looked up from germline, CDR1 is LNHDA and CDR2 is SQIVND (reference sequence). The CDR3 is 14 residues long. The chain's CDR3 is CASSIAGTYNEQFF. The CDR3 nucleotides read TGTGCCAGTAGTATCGCGGGTACCTACAATGAGCAGTTCTTC.

Written as DNA, the CDR3 is TGTGCCAGCAGCTTAGTAAGGACAGCATCCAATCAGCCCCAGCATTTT. Its protein is CASSLVRTASNQPQHF. The chain is built from TRBV7-8 and TRBJ1-5, with D maybe TRBD1 (6 bases). With 1 base removed from V and 3 bases from J, the gap between germline ends came to 13 bases. The germline CDR1 and CDR2 sequences are SGHVS and FQNEAQ. The CDR3 has 16 amino acids.

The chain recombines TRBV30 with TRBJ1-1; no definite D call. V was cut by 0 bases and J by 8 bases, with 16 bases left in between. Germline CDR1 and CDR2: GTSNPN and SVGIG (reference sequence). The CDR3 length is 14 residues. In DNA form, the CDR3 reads TGTGCCTGGAGTGTGTGGACTCCCACGCAGGAAGCTTTCTTT. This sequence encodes CAWSVWTPTQEAFF.

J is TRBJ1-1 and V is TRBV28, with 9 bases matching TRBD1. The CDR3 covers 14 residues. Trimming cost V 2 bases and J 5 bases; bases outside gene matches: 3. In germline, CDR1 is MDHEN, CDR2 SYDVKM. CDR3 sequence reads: CASSLVTGGTEAFF. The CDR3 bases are TGTGCCAGCAGTTTAGTGACAGGGGGGACTGAAGCTTTCTTT.

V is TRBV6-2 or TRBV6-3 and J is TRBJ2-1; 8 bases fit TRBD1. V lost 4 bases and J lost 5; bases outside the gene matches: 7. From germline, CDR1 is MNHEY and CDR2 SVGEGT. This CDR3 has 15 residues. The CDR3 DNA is TGTGCCAGCAGTTTGGTGGGACAGGACAACAATGAGCAGTTCTTC. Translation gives CASSLVGQDNNEQFF.

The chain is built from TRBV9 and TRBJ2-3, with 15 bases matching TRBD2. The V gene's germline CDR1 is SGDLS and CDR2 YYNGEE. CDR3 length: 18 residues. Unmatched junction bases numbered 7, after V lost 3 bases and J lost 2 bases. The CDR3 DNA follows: TGTGCCAGCAGCGCAGGGACTAGCGGGGGGAGCTTCACAGATACGCAGTATTTT. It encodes CASSAGTSGGSFTDTQYF. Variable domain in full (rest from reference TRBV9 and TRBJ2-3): DSGVTQTPKHLITATGQRVTLRCSPRSGDLSVYWYQQSLDQGLQFLIQYYNGEERAKGNILERFSAQQFPDLHSELNLSSLELGDSALYFCASSAGTSGGSFTDTQYFGPGTRLTVL.

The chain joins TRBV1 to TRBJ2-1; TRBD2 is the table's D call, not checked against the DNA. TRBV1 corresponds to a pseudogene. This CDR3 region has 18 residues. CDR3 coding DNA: TGCACCAGCAGCCTCGGGGATTTAGCGGGAGGGATGGGGGATGAGCAGTTCTTC. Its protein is CTSSLGDLAGGMGDEQFF.

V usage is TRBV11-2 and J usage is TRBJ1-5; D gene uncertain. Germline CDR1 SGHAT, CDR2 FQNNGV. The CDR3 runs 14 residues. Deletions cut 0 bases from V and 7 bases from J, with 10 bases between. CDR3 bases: TGTGCCAGCAGCTTAGATGAGGGTTGGCAGCCCCAGCATTTT. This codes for CASSLDEGWQPQHF.

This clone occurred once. Here the CDR3 reads CASSSHSGTDEQFF. The DNA for the CDR3 is TGTGCCAGCAGTTCCCATAGCGGGACGGATGAGCAGTTCTTC. The gene calls are TRBV27 and TRBJ2-1; 8 bases map to TRBD2. V shed 4 bases, J shed 8 bases, and the junction held 7 bases outside the gene matches. Germline CDR1 is MNHEY and CDR2 is SMNVEV (reference sequence). This CDR3 spans 14 amino acids.

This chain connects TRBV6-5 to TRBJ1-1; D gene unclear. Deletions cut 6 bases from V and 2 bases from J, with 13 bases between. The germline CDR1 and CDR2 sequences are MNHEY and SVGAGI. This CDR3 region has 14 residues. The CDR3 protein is CASSFDHENTEAFF. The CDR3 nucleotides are TGTGCCAGCAGCTTCGATCATGAAAACACTGAAGCTTTCTTT.

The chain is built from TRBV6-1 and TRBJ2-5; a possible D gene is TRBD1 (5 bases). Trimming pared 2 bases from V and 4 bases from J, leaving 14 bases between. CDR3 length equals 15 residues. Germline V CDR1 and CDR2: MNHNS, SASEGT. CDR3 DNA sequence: TGTGCCAGCAGTGAATATTCAGGGATGGGAGAGACCCAGTACTTC. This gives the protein CASSEYSGMGETQYF.

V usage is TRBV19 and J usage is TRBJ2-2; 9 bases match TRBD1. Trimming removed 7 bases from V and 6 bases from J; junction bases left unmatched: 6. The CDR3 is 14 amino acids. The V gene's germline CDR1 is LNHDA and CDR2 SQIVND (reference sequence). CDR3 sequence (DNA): TGTGCCAGTAAATCACAGGGGGCCCCCGGGGAGCTGTTTTTT. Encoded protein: CASKSQGAPGELFF.

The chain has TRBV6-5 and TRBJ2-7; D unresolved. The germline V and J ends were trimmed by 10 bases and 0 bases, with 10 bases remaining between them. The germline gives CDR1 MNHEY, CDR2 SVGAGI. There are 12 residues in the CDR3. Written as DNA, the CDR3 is TGTGCCACTGCCAGGAGCTCCTACGAGCAGTACTTC. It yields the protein CATARSSYEQYF.

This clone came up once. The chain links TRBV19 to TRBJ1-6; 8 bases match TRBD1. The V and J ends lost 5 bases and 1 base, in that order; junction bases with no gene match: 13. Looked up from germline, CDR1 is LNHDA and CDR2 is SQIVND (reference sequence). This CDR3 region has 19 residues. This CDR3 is CASSGRQGITKSYNSPLHF. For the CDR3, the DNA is TGTGCCAGTAGTGGACGACAGGGGATCACAAAGTCCTATAATTCACCCCTCCACTTT.

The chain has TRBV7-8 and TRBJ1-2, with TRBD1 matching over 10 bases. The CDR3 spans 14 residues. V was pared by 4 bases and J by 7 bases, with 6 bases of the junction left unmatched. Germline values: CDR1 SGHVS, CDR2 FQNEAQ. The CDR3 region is CASSYGQGEAGYTF. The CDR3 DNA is TGTGCCAGCAGCTATGGACAGGGGGAGGCTGGCTACACCTTC.